This T cell receptor beta chain was sequenced during a study of identical twins. In this sample, this clonotype turned up a few times. Its cognate antigen is unknown. TCRdb independently ran MiXCR on the 5' RACE reads; one entry per CDR3 protein. The sample gives 750,000 to 950,000 distinct CDR3 sequences, roughly an eighth of which show up once; roughly 1.5% is in the top ten. Study-level points and caveats: Zero-insertion results could be subject to partial confounding by invariant MAIT and iNKT cells. Sharing of beta out-of-frame sequences by twins showed a weaker excess.

Germline CDR1 reads SEHNR; CDR2 reads FQNEAQ (reference sequence). The CDR3 consists of 13 residues. Trimming left V 2 bases short and J 12 bases short, with 14 bases between. A further study also used this sample, focusing on yellow fever vaccine responses in identical twins. Turning to that study: A vaccine T cell response that seemed partly convergent and partly personalized was reported in twins.

This chain links TRBV7-9 with TRBJ2-1; tentative D call: TRBD2 (5 bases). The sequence was collected from a woman between 18 and 30 years old in good health. The sample was PBMCs. CDR3 amino acids: CASSLIPRAGQFF. The CDR3 bases are TGTGCCAGCAGCTTAATCCCCCGGGCGGGGCAGTTCTTC. Variable domain in full (rest from reference TRBV7-9 and TRBJ2-1): DTGVSQNPRHKITKRGQNVTFRCDPISEHNRLYWYRQTLGQGPEFLTYFQNEAQLEKSRLLSDRFSAERPKGSFSTLEIQRTEQGDSAMYLCASSLIPRAGQFFGPGTRLTVL.